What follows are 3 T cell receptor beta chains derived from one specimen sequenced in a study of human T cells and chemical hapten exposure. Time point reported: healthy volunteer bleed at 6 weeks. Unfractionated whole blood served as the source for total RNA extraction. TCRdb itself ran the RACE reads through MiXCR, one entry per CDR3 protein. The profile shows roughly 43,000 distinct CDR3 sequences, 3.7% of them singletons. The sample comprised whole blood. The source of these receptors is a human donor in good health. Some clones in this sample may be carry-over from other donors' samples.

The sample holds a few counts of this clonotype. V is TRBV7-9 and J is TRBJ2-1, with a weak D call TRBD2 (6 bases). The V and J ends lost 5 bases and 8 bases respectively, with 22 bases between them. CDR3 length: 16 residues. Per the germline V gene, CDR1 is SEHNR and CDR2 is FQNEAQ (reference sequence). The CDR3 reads CASSLPGLPGADEQFF. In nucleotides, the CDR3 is TGTGCCAGCAGCCTTCCGGGACTCCCGGGTGCGGATGAGCAGTTCTTC.

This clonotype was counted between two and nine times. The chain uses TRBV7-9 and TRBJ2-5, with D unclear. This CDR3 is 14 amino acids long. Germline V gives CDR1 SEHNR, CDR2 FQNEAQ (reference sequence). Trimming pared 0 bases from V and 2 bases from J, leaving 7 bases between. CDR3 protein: CASSLAGSQETQYF. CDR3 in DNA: TGTGCCAGCAGCTTAGCGGGGTCACAAGAGACCCAGTACTTC. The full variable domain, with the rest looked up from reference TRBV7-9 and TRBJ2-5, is DTGVSQNPRHKITKRGQNVTFRCDPISEHNRLYWYRQTLGQGPEFLTYFQNEAQLEKSRLLSDRFSAERPKGSFSTLEIQRTEQGDSAMYLCASSLAGSQETQYFGPGTRLLVL.

The CDR3, as DNA: TGTGCCAGCAGCTGGATAGGGGGGAATGAGCAGTTCTTC. Translated: CASSWIGGNEQFF. The chain uses TRBV5-5 and TRBJ2-1, with D tentatively TRBD1 or TRBD2 (6 bases each). The CDR3 totals 13 residues. V lost 3 bases and J lost 7, with 11 bases in between. Germline lookup yields CDR1 SGHKS and CDR2 YYEKEE (reference sequence).